Below are 15 T cell receptor beta chains sequenced from a single sample in a study of response to subunit inactivated influenza vaccine. TCRdb called the RT-PCR reads again in MiXCR, with one record for every CDR3 protein. The top ten clones hold around 10% of a sample with around 580,000 distinct CDR3 sequences, less than 15% of them seen once. The sample in question was PBMCs from blood, obtained 11 to 12 days after vaccination. The origin of the receptors is a man aged 50 or older who received an inactivated influenza vaccine.

The chain combines TRBV5-4 with TRBJ2-3; the match to TRBD1 covers 8 bases. V was pared by 4 bases and J by 6 bases, with 10 bases of the junction left unmatched. CDR1 and CDR2 (germline): SGHNT, YYREEE (reference sequence). This CDR3 comprises 15 residues. The CDR3 loop reads CASSDGQGLGDTQYF. The CDR3 bases are TGTGCCAGCAGCGACGGACAGGGATTAGGGGATACGCAGTATTTT.

This clonotype was observed a handful of times. This chain connects TRBV20-1 to TRBJ2-1, with TRBD2 matching over 9 bases. Germline values: CDR1 DFQATT, CDR2 SNEGSKA (reference sequence). V dropped 3 bases and J dropped 6; count of bases not matched to a gene: 12. This CDR3 is built from 16 residues. As DNA, the CDR3 is TGCAGTGCTAGGGCCCATGAGCGGGAGGTACCCAATGAGCAGTTCTTC. As protein: CSARAHEREVPNEQFF.

This clonotype was seen more than once but under ten times. The gene calls are TRBV4-1 and TRBJ2-2; 7 bases map to TRBD1. This CDR3 region has 14 residues. CDR1 and CDR2 (germline): MGHRA, YSYEKL. With 3 bases clipped from V and 6 bases from J, the junction kept 4 bases outside the gene matches. The CDR3 region has the DNA TGCGCCAGCAGCCAGTTAGACAGGGCCGGGGAGCTGTTTTTT. Its protein product is CASSQLDRAGELFF.

Ten or more counts support this clonotype. In DNA, the CDR3 is TGCAGCGTTGCCGATGAGCCTGAGCAGTTCTTC. Its protein product is CSVADEPEQFF. The gene calls are TRBV29-1 and TRBJ2-1; D gene ambiguous. With 4 bases removed from V and 9 bases from J, the gap between germline ends came to 10 bases. The CDR3 runs 11 residues. Germline assignment: CDR1 SQVTM and CDR2 ANQGSEA.

The sample holds a few counts of this clonotype. This chain uses TRBV6-5 with TRBJ2-1, with TRBD2 matching 13 bases. The CDR3 is 17 residues long. Trimming took 0 bases from V and 9 from J; bases not matched to a gene: 8. Germline CDR1 is MNHEY and CDR2 is SVGAGI. The CDR3 nucleotides are TGTGCCAGCAGTTACTCGATTTCACTAGCGGGAGGGAGTGAGCAGTTCTTC. Protein sequence: CASSYSISLAGGSEQFF.

The J gene is TRBJ2-1, the V gene TRBV21-1; TRBD2 was called by the table and not checked on the DNA. TRBV21-1 is noted as a pseudogene. This CDR3 has 19 residues. CDR3 bases: TGTGCCAGCAGCAAAGGAGGAGGACTAGCGGGGGGTCACTACAATGAGCAGTTCTTC. Protein sequence: CASSKGGGLAGGHYNEQFF.

This clonotype was picked up many times. V gene TRBV10-3 combines with J gene TRBJ2-7, with 11 bases fitting TRBD2. Germline V gene lookup returns CDR1 ENHRY and CDR2 SYGVKD. CDR3 length: 15 residues. The V gene end was trimmed by 6 bases and the J gene end by 1 base; junction bases not matched to a gene: 5. CDR3: CAIRSGTSGSYEQYF. As DNA, the CDR3 is TGTGCCATCAGGTCCGGGACTAGCGGTTCCTACGAGCAGTACTTC.

This clonotype came up many times. The chain uses TRBV28 and TRBJ1-2, with TRBD1 as a possible D gene (6 bases). Germline CDR1 reads MDHEN; CDR2 reads SYDVKM. With 3 bases removed from V and 3 bases from J, the gap between germline ends came to 14 bases. This CDR3 region has 15 residues. CDR3 residues: CASSFWGAQHYGYTF. As DNA, the CDR3 is TGTGCCAGCAGTTTTTGGGGGGCCCAGCACTATGGCTACACCTTC.

A few counts support this clonotype. This chain connects TRBV4-3 to TRBJ2-2, with TRBD2 matching over 7 bases. Per germline, CDR1 LGHNA and CDR2 YSLEER. V lost 6 bases to trimming and J lost 5 bases; unmatched junction nucleotides: 12. CDR3 length: 16 amino acids. CDR3: CASRQTRLAGTGELFF. CDR3 nucleotides: TGCGCCAGCAGACAAACTAGACTAGCCGGTACCGGGGAGCTGTTTTTT.

The rearrangement joins TRBV6-1 to TRBJ2-4, with TRBD1 matching over 8 bases. The germline V gene encodes CDR1 MNHNS and CDR2 SASEGT. The CDR3 runs 14 residues. With 6 bases clipped from V and 3 bases from J, the junction kept 4 bases outside the gene matches. CDR3 in DNA: TGTGCCAGCAGCCAACAGGGGGGCAAAAACATTCAGTACTTC. It codes for CASSQQGGKNIQYF.

J is TRBJ2-3 and V is TRBV20-1, with D uncertain. Germline V CDR1 and CDR2: DFQATT, SNEGSKA (reference sequence). This CDR3 comprises 12 residues. V dropped 3 bases and J dropped 4 bases, with 8 bases sitting between them. This CDR3 reads CSARSPPDTQYF. The CDR3 DNA is TGCAGTGCTAGGAGTCCCCCAGATACGCAGTATTTT.

This clonotype was seen only a few times. V is TRBV28 and J is TRBJ2-3; tentatively, D is TRBD2 (5 bases). The CDR3 runs 16 residues. The germline V gene encodes CDR1 MDHEN and CDR2 SYDVKM. Trimming stripped 6 bases from V and 1 base from J, with 17 bases between. CDR3 sequence (DNA): TGTGCCAGCAGCGTGAGACTACCTGGGGGCACAGATACGCAGTATTTT. Its translation is CASSVRLPGGTDTQYF.

CDR3 loop: CASGPPVKFYRELFF. The CDR3 DNA is TGTGCTAGTGGTCCCCCCGTGAAGTTTTACCGGGAGCTGTTTTTT. This chain joins TRBV12-5 and TRBJ2-2; D remains ambiguous. The CDR3 length is 15 residues. The germline V and J ends were trimmed by 5 bases and 9 bases, with 19 bases remaining between them. The germline gives CDR1 LGHNT, CDR2 FRNRAP.

This clonotype was picked up a small number of times. The V and J genes are TRBV4-3 and TRBJ2-1; D unresolved. The germline V gene has CDR1 LGHNA and CDR2 YSLEER. This CDR3 is built from 13 residues. V lost 1 base to trimming and J lost 6 bases, with 7 bases between them. As DNA, the CDR3 is TGCGCCAGCAGCCAAGGGACGGTCAATGAGCAGTTCTTC. This codes for CASSQGTVNEQFF.

This clonotype was seen more than once but under ten times. The CDR3 DNA follows: TGTGCCACCAGCAGAGATCCCGCGGGGGGCGGGGCAGATACGCAGTATTTT. Its translation is CATSRDPAGGGADTQYF. The chain links TRBV15 to TRBJ2-3; 8 bases agree with TRBD2. CDR1 and CDR2 from the germline V gene are LNHNV and YYDKDF (reference sequence). V was clipped by 0 bases and J by 4 bases; unmatched bases: 9. The CDR3 loop spans 17 amino acids.